These T cell receptor beta chains were read from a single sample in a study of CD8+ T cells in alopecia areata. TCRdb's table, derived via immunoSEQ multiplex PCR, lists solely in-frame clones and lacks some. The table records over 150,000 clones, roughly 53% of them present only once. The sample here was CD8+ T cells sorted from blood, taken at week 24, from a patient treated with tofacitinib. Source of these receptors: a human donor with alopecia areata. CDR3s include the opening cysteine and the closing phenylalanine or tryptophan. A D gene is named only where the DNA matches it firmly. Size is stated for part of the rows, as once, few or many counts, or as a class when the clone is expanded.

D	V	J	size	DNA	CDR3
.	TRBV4-1	TRBJ1-2	few	TGCGCCAGCAGCCAGGAGGGGCCCAAAAACTATGGCTACACCTTC	CASSQEGPKNYGYTF
.	TRBV29-1	TRBJ2-7	few	TGCAGCGTTGTTGGGGACGAGTACGAGCAGTACTTC	CSVVGDEYEQYF
TRBD1	TRBV7-8	TRBJ2-6	.	TGTGCCAGCAGCCTCAGCCGACGGGGACAGGGTGGTTCTGGGGCCAACGTCCTGACTTTC	CASSLSRRGQGGSGANVLTF
TRBD1	TRBV27	TRBJ2-5	.	TGTGCCAGCAGTTCCGACAGGGGAGAGACCCAGTACTTC	CASSSDRGETQYF
TRBD2	TRBV6-4	TRBJ2-1	.	TGTGCCAGCAGTGACCGTCTAGCGGTGGCCTACAATGAGCAGTTCTTC	CASSDRLAVAYNEQFF
TRBD1	TRBV29-1	TRBJ1-1	.	TGCAGCGTCCTGTCCCGGGACAGGGCCGAGGCGAACACTGAAGCTTTCTTT	CSVLSRDRAEANTEAFF
.	TRBV11-2	TRBJ2-7	.	TGTGCCAGCAGCTTAGAGGCAGGGACCTCCTACGAGCAGTACTTC	CASSLEAGTSYEQYF
TRBD1	TRBV11-2	TRBJ2-7	few	TGTGCCAGCGGCCTTAGGACAGGGTTCAACGAGCAGTACTTC	CASGLRTGFNEQYF
.	TRBV13	TRBJ1-1	.	TGTGCCAGCAGCTTAGGAGGAGGGCTCACTGAAGCTTTCTTT	CASSLGGGLTEAFF
TRBD1	TRBV5-1	TRBJ1-5	.	TGCGCCAGCAGCTTGGACAGGGGATCAGGTCAGCCCCAGCATTTT	CASSLDRGSGQPQHF
.	TRBV29-1	TRBJ1-2	.	TGCAGCGTTGAAGATCGAAGTCTTGGCGGGTCTGGCTACACCTTC	CSVEDRSLGGSGYTF
TRBD1	TRBV29-1	TRBJ1-2	.	TGCAGCGTTGACACAGGGGCCCGCTATGGCTACACCTTC	CSVDTGARYGYTF
.	TRBV4-1	TRBJ1-1	.	TGCGCCAGCAGCCATGTGGGAATGAACACTGAAGCTTTCTTT	CASSHVGMNTEAFF
.	TRBV5-6	TRBJ2-6	.	TGTGCCAGCAGCCGCCGGGACATGGACCTCTCTGGGGCCAACGTCCTGACTTTC	CASSRRDMDLSGANVLTF
.	TRBV13	TRBJ1-1	.	TGTGCCAGCAGCCTCGGGACGGGCCCCACTGAAGCTTTCTTT	CASSLGTGPTEAFF